Listed below are T cell receptor beta chains from one sample, sequenced in a study of human T cells and chemical hapten exposure. TCRdb reprocessed the RACE reads with MiXCR, giving one entry per CDR3 protein. This table has some 200,000 distinct CDR3 sequences, more than 20% appearing once. Source: whole blood, taken in connection with sensitization to the hapten diphenylcyclopropenone (DPC). Receptors were obtained from a woman aged 45-65 years with alopecia areata. Some clones in this sample may be carry-over from other donors' samples. CDR3s include the opening cysteine and the closing phenylalanine or tryptophan. A D gene is named only where the DNA matches it firmly. Not all rows give a size; the values are once, few, many and, for expanded clones, a class.

size: many
V: TRBV6-5
J: TRBJ1-1
D: NA
DNA: TGTGCCAGCAGTTACTCGAGGAACAGGGTGAACACTGAAGCTTTCTTT
CDR3: CASSYSRNRVNTEAFF

size: NA
V: TRBV20-1
J: TRBJ2-1
D: NA
DNA: TGCAGTGCTGGACAGCCGGGAAGAAATGAGCAGTTCTTC
CDR3: CSAGQPGRNEQFF

size: few
V: TRBV14
J: TRBJ2-5
D: NA
DNA: TGTGCCAGCAGCCGGAGGGAAACCCAAGAGACCCAGTACTTC
CDR3: CASSRRETQETQYF

size: few
V: TRBV11-2
J: TRBJ2-7
D: NA
DNA: TGTGCCAGCACCCCCGGTTGGGGGACGGTGAGGGAGCAGTACTTC
CDR3: CASTPGWGTVREQYF

size: many
V: TRBV7-9
J: TRBJ2-1
D: TRBD2
DNA: TGTGCCAGCAGCCCTGGACTAGGTGACGACAATGAGCAGTTCTTC
CDR3: CASSPGLGDDNEQFF

size: few
V: TRBV29-1
J: TRBJ2-1
D: NA
DNA: TGCAGCGTTGTGTCCAGGGATGCCTACAATGAGCAGTTCTTC
CDR3: CSVVSRDAYNEQFF

size: few
V: TRBV29-1
J: TRBJ2-1
D: TRBD2
DNA: TGCAGCGGAGTGAGCGGGAGTCCCTACAATGAGCAGTTCTTC
CDR3: CSGVSGSPYNEQFF

size: few
V: TRBV4-2
J: TRBJ1-3
D: NA
DNA: TGTGCCAGCAGCCAACTACACGGGCCAGGAAACACCATATATTTT
CDR3: CASSQLHGPGNTIYF

size: NA
V: TRBV2
J: TRBJ2-1
D: TRBD2
DNA: TGTGCCAGCACACTAGCGGGAGTATACAATGAGCAGTTCTTC
CDR3: CASTLAGVYNEQFF

size: NA
V: TRBV18
J: TRBJ1-2
D: NA
DNA: TGTGCCAGCTCACCTGGGACGACAGAAACCTATGGCTACACCTTC
CDR3: CASSPGTTETYGYTF

size: few
V: TRBV29-1
J: TRBJ1-2
D: NA
DNA: TGCAGCGCCGCGGGGGCGGCGAGGTATGGCTACACCTTC
CDR3: CSAAGAARYGYTF

size: NA
V: TRBV12-3/TRBV12-4
J: TRBJ2-5
D: TRBD2
DNA: TGTGCCAGCAGTTATCGGCGGGAGGAAGAGACCCAGTACTTC
CDR3: CASSYRREEETQYF

size: few
V: TRBV28
J: TRBJ2-2
D: NA
DNA: TGTGCCAGCAGTAGAAGACAAATCGGGGAGCTGTTTTTT
CDR3: CASSRRQIGELFF

size: few
V: TRBV6-2/TRBV6-3
J: TRBJ1-5
D: TRBD1
DNA: TGTGCCAGCGGAGACAGGGCCCATCAGCCCCAGCATTTT
CDR3: CASGDRAHQPQHF

size: NA
V: TRBV12-5
J: TRBJ2-1
D: TRBD2
DNA: TGTGCTAGTGGTTTAGCGGGAGGGCCGGTAAATGAGCAGTTCTTC
CDR3: CASGLAGGPVNEQFF

size: NA
V: TRBV3-1
J: TRBJ1-1
D: NA
DNA: TGTGCCAGCAGCCGGGCAGGGTTTTCGGCGAACACTGAAGCTTTCTTT
CDR3: CASSRAGFSANTEAFF

size: NA
V: TRBV24-1
J: TRBJ1-4
D: NA
DNA: TGTGCCACCCAGGCCGAGAGGGCCGGTGAAAAACTGTTTTTT
CDR3: CATQAERAGEKLFF

size: few
V: TRBV9
J: TRBJ1-2
D: TRBD1
DNA: TGTGCCAGCACCACAGGGGGCAACAACTATGGCTACACCTTC
CDR3: CASTTGGNNYGYTF

size: NA
V: TRBV5-5
J: TRBJ2-7
D: NA
DNA: TGTGCCAGCAGCTTGTCCACCCTCTACGAGCAGTACTTC
CDR3: CASSLSTLYEQYF

size: NA
V: TRBV14
J: TRBJ2-1
D: NA
DNA: TGTGCCAGCAGCCAAGATAACGACCTAGGCGATGAGCAGTTCTTC
CDR3: CASSQDNDLGDEQFF

size: few
V: TRBV12-3/TRBV12-4
J: TRBJ2-3
D: TRBD2
DNA: TGTGCCAGCAGTCCCACGGGAGGATCCACAGATACGCAGTATTTT
CDR3: CASSPTGGSTDTQYF

size: NA
V: TRBV6-6
J: TRBJ2-1
D: NA
DNA: TGTGCCAGCAGTTACTCGCCGGGAGCGGACAATGAGCAGTTCTTC
CDR3: CASSYSPGADNEQFF

size: NA
V: TRBV12-3/TRBV12-4
J: TRBJ2-1
D: NA
DNA: TGTGCCAGCAGTTTGACTGGGTACAATGAGCAGTTCTTC
CDR3: CASSLTGYNEQFF

size: few
V: TRBV7-8
J: TRBJ2-3
D: NA
DNA: TGTGCCAGCAGCTTAGCACTAACAGATACGCAGTATTTT
CDR3: CASSLALTDTQYF

size: NA
V: TRBV3-1
J: TRBJ2-7
D: NA
DNA: TGTGCCAGCAGCCAAGATTGGGGCGAGCAGTACTTC
CDR3: CASSQDWGEQYF

size: few
V: TRBV12-3/TRBV12-4
J: TRBJ1-1
D: NA
DNA: TGTGCCATCGTATTAGGCACTGAAGCTTTCTTT
CDR3: CAIVLGTEAFF

size: NA
V: TRBV12-3/TRBV12-4
J: TRBJ1-2
D: NA
DNA: TGTGCCAGCAGTCGCGAAGGGAGTTACTATGGCTACACCTTC
CDR3: CASSREGSYYGYTF

size: few
V: TRBV20-1
J: TRBJ2-6
D: TRBD1
DNA: TGCAGTGCTAGCCGGACAGGGTTTAGGTCTGGGGCCAACGTCCTGACTTTC
CDR3: CSASRTGFRSGANVLTF

size: few
V: TRBV7-2
J: TRBJ2-3
D: TRBD1
DNA: TGTGCCAGCAGGCGGGACAGGGGAGGGTCAGATACGCAGTATTTT
CDR3: CASRRDRGGSDTQYF

size: few
V: TRBV29-1
J: TRBJ1-1
D: NA
DNA: TGCAGCGTGAAACAGGGAGGTAACACTGAAGCTTTCTTT
CDR3: CSVKQGGNTEAFF

size: NA
V: TRBV5-1
J: TRBJ2-3
D: TRBD2
DNA: TGCGCCAGCAGCCTGGGACTAGCATTAAACACAGATACGCAGTATTTT
CDR3: CASSLGLALNTDTQYF

size: NA
V: TRBV27
J: TRBJ2-5
D: TRBD2
DNA: TGTGCCAGCAGTACTCAACTAGCGCGAGAGACCCAGTACTTC
CDR3: CASSTQLARETQYF

size: NA
V: TRBV3-1
J: TRBJ2-1
D: TRBD2
DNA: TGTGCCAGCAGCCTGGGACTAGCGGGACCCAATGAGCAGTTCTTC
CDR3: CASSLGLAGPNEQFF